These 16 T cell receptor beta chains came from one sample sequenced in a study of blood T cell repertoires in COVID-19. Here immunoSEQ multiplex PCR was the method, and the copy in TCRdb shows in-frame clones only, minus some. The data show under 200,000 clones, more than 75% seen once. Input material: PBMCs or T cells enriched from blood (not recorded which). The receptors were gathered from a man aged 40-55 years with acute COVID-19.

This chain connects TRBV7-9 to TRBJ1-1; D is ambiguous. V was cut by 3 bases and J by 0 bases, with 14 bases left in between. In germline, CDR1 is SEHNR, CDR2 FQNEAQ (reference sequence). This CDR3 is 16 amino acids long. DNA of the CDR3: TGTGCCAGCAGCTTGCCGTCGACAACCATGAACACTGAAGCTTTCTTT. Protein sequence: CASSLPSTTMNTEAFF.

The chain has TRBV24-1 and TRBJ2-1; TRBD2 matches at 8 bases. The trim removed 4 bases at V and 3 bases at J, leaving 4 bases unmatched. Germline CDR1 KGHDR, CDR2 SFDVKD. This CDR3 is 15 amino acids long. CDR3: CATSDGRALYNEQFF. CDR3 DNA: TGTGCCACCAGTGACGGGAGGGCCCTCTACAATGAGCAGTTCTTC.

This sequence joins TRBV6-6 and TRBJ2-2; D is uncertain. This CDR3 is 15 amino acids long. Between the trimmed V and J ends, which lost 6 bases and 2 bases, there was a span of 13 bases. Germline assignment: CDR1 MNHNY and CDR2 SVGAGI (reference sequence). CDR3 sequence (DNA): TGTGCCAGCAGCTTTCCGACTGGCAACACCGGGGAGCTGTTTTTT. It codes for CASSFPTGNTGELFF.

The CDR3 loop reads CASRQGSESPLHF. The CDR3 nucleotides read TGTGCCAGCAGACAGGGGTCAGAATCACCCCTCCACTTT. J is TRBJ1-6 and V is TRBV5-6; TRBD1 aligns across 7 bases. CDR3 length: 13 amino acids. Trimming at V came to 5 bases and at J to 10 bases, leaving 6 bases not matched to a gene. Germline CDR1 reads SGHDT; CDR2 reads YYEEEE.

The chain has TRBV7-3 and TRBJ1-1, with 7 positions matching TRBD1. CDR3 length: 13 residues. Trimming took 6 bases from V and 7 from J; bases not matched to a gene: 8. The germline V gene has CDR1 SGHTA and CDR2 FQGTGA. The CDR3 loop is CASSSGQLGEAFF. For the CDR3, the DNA is TGTGCCAGCAGTTCGGGACAGCTTGGTGAAGCTTTCTTT.

The chain couples TRBV5-4 to TRBJ2-7, with a tentative D call TRBD1 (5 bases). With 4 bases removed from V and 2 bases from J, the gap between germline ends came to 13 bases. The CDR3 runs to 14 residues. From germline, CDR1 is SGHNT and CDR2 YYREEE (reference sequence). The CDR3 region has the DNA TGTGCCAGCAGCCAGACAGATAAAGCCTACGAGCAGTACTTC. Amino acids: CASSQTDKAYEQYF.

This chain connects TRBV28 to TRBJ2-1; D call uncertain. Trimming pared 3 bases from V and 8 bases from J, leaving 5 bases between. Germline V gives CDR1 MDHEN, CDR2 SYDVKM. The CDR3 runs to 11 residues. DNA for the CDR3: TGTGCCAGCAGTTTTGGCTATGAGCAGTTCTTC. Protein sequence: CASSFGYEQFF.

The chain uses TRBV27 and TRBJ2-3; D remains unclear. Between the trimmed V and J ends, which lost 3 bases and 4 bases, there was a span of 14 bases. The CDR3 covers 15 residues. From germline, CDR1 is MNHEY and CDR2 SMNVEV (reference sequence). CDR3: CASSFSLGGADTQYF. CDR3 DNA: TGTGCCAGCAGTTTTAGTCTAGGCGGCGCAGATACGCAGTATTTT.

The chain links TRBV14 to TRBJ1-2, with 8 bases that match TRBD1. This CDR3 comprises 15 residues. The V segment lost 1 base and the J segment 6 bases; nucleotides outside the gene matches: 7. Germline loops: CDR1 SGHDN, CDR2 FVKESK. The CDR3 DNA reads TGTGCCAGCAGCCAAGTCGGACAGGGCCCGAATGGCTACACCTTC. This sequence encodes CASSQVGQGPNGYTF.

The chain is built from TRBV11-3 and TRBJ2-2; 7 bases line up with TRBD1. V was pared by 0 bases and J by 5 bases, with 3 bases of the junction left unmatched. Germline V gene sequence: CDR1 SGHNT, CDR2 YENEEA. This CDR3 comprises 15 residues. The CDR3 DNA reads TGTGCCAGCAGCTTAGAGGGGACAGCGACCGGGGAGCTGTTTTTT. Protein product: CASSLEGTATGELFF.

The CDR3 DNA reads as TGTGCCAGCAGCTACGGGGTTCTAGAGACCCAGTACTTC. Its translation is CASSYGVLETQYF. The genes are TRBV9 and TRBJ2-5; a weak D match, TRBD2 (5 bases). The CDR3 extends over 13 amino acids. Germline V gene data show CDR1 as SGDLS and CDR2 as YYNGEE. Trimming took 4 bases from V and 4 from J, leaving 11 bases between them. Together with reference TRBV9 and TRBJ2-5, the CDR3 gives the full variable domain: DSGVTQTPKHLITATGQRVTLRCSPRSGDLSVYWYQQSLDQGLQFLIQYYNGEERAKGNILERFSAQQFPDLHSELNLSSLELGDSALYFCASSYGVLETQYFGPGTRLLVL.

This chain uses TRBV29-1 with TRBJ2-7; 7 bases agree with TRBD1. CDR1 and CDR2 from the germline V gene are SQVTM and ANQGSEA. The CDR3 is 14 residues long. V was pared by 0 bases and J by 3 bases, with 5 bases of the junction left unmatched. CDR3 sequence (DNA): TGCAGCGTTGAAGAGGAGACAGGGCACTACGAGCAGTACTTC. Protein: CSVEEETGHYEQYF.

The gene calls are TRBV15 and TRBJ1-4; 9 positions agree with TRBD1. V lost 4 bases, J lost 5 bases, and 5 bases stayed unmatched. Germline CDR1 and CDR2: LNHNV and YYDKDF (reference sequence). This CDR3 is built from 15 residues. Here the CDR3 reads CATSKRGQGNEKLFF. CDR3 sequence (DNA): TGTGCCACCAGCAAGCGGGGACAGGGCAATGAAAAACTGTTTTTT.

The J gene is TRBJ2-1, the V gene TRBV25-1; TRBD2 agrees at 9 bases. This CDR3 contains 17 residues. V dropped 3 bases and J dropped 4; count of bases not matched to a gene: 10. Germline CDR1 and CDR2: MGHDK and SYGVNS. The CDR3 DNA reads TGTGCCAGCAGTGAGGAAAAAAGCGGGAGGTTGTACAATGAGCAGTTCTTC. Its protein product is CASSEEKSGRLYNEQFF.

There are a few counts of this clone. V and J are TRBV15 and TRBJ1-5; unclear D gene. Trimming left V 0 bases short and J 6 bases short, with 15 bases between. The CDR3 totals 16 residues. Germline-derived CDR1 and CDR2 are LNHNV and YYDKDF (reference sequence). The CDR3 nucleotides read TGTGCCACCAGCAGAGAAAGGTCGGGTAGGATTCAGCCCCAGCATTTT. Amino acid sequence: CATSRERSGRIQPQHF.

This chain joins TRBV30 and TRBJ2-7, with 7 bases lining up with TRBD1. The CDR3 spans 13 residues. The trim removed 5 bases at V and 3 bases at J, leaving 7 bases unmatched. CDR1 is GTSNPN, CDR2 SVGIG, per germline (reference sequence). CDR3 DNA sequence: TGTGCCTGGGGCCGGACAGGTCTCTACGAGCAGTACTTC. Its translation: CAWGRTGLYEQYF.